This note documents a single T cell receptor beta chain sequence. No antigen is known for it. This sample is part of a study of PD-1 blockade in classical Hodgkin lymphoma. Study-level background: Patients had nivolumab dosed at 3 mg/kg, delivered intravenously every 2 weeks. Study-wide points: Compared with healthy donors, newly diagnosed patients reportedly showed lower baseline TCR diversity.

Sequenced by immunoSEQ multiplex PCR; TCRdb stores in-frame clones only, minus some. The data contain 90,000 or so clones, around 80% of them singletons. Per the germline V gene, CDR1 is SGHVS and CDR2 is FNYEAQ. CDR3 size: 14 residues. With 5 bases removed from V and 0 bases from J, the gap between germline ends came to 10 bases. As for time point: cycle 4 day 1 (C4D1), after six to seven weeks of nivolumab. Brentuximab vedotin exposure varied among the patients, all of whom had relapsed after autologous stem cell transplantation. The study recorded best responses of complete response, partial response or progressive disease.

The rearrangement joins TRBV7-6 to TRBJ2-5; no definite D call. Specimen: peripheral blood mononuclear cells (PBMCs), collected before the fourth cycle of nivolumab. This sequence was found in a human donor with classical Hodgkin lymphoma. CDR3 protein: CASSISRHQETQYF. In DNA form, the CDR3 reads TGTGCCAGCAGCATAAGCAGACACCAAGAGACCCAGTACTTC.